Listed here are 7 T cell receptor beta chains from one sample, sequenced in a study of regulatory T cells in long-lasting Graves disease. Time point defined: persistent/refractory GD, antithyroid drugs over 5 years with positive TRAb. PBMC-extracted RNA yielded the TCR library. Arm-PCR of CDR3 regions with iRepertoire HTBI primers generated TCR beta libraries. TCRdb itself ran the multiplex PCR reads through MiXCR, one entry per CDR3 protein. Among hundreds of thousands of distinct CDR3 sequences listed, approximately 22% were seen once. The material sequenced was peripheral blood mononuclear cells (PBMCs), taken when the disease was refractory, from a patient treated with antithyroid drugs. These receptor sequences come from a female donor with Graves disease.

In this sample, this clonotype turned up a few times. The rearrangement uses TRBV9 and TRBJ1-4, with D hard to call. This CDR3 comprises 12 residues. V lost 3 bases and J lost 4, with 4 bases in between. Germline loops: CDR1 SGDLS, CDR2 YYNGEE. CDR3 amino acids: CASSDFNEKLFF. The CDR3 DNA sequence: TGTGCCAGCAGCGACTTTAATGAAAAACTGTTTTTT.

The chain uses TRBV7-9 and TRBJ1-1; D gene ambiguous. CDR1 and CDR2 (germline): SEHNR, FQNEAQ (reference sequence). Trimming took 8 bases from V and 5 from J, leaving 15 bases between them. This CDR3 contains 13 residues. The chain's CDR3 is CASGSAGRTEAFF. CDR3 coding DNA: TGTGCCAGCGGGTCGGCGGGAAGAACTGAAGCTTTCTTT.

V and J are TRBV30 and TRBJ1-5; D possibly corresponds to TRBD1 (6 bases). The CDR3 contains 17 residues. With 3 bases removed from V and 0 bases from J, the gap between germline ends came to 18 bases. The germline V gene encodes CDR1 GTSNPN and CDR2 SVGIG (reference sequence). This chain's CDR3 is CAWSKTGTLYSNQPQHF. CDR3 nucleotide sequence: TGTGCCTGGAGCAAAACCGGGACACTCTATAGCAATCAGCCCCAGCATTTT.

This clonotype came up many times. The rearrangement uses TRBV5-1 and TRBJ2-7, with 9 bases matching TRBD1. The CDR3 spans 14 residues. The J segment lost 3 bases and the V segment lost 3 bases, leaving 4 bases of the junction unmatched. CDR1 is SGHRS and CDR2 is YFSETQ in the germline V gene. CDR3 residues: CASSWGQGFYEQYF. CDR3 sequence (DNA): TGCGCCAGCAGCTGGGGACAGGGTTTCTACGAGCAGTACTTC.

The J gene is TRBJ1-1, the V gene TRBV11-2; 9 bases are shared with TRBD1. The trim removed 3 bases at V and 4 bases at J, leaving 9 bases unmatched. Germline CDR1 SGHAT, CDR2 FQNNGV. The length of the CDR3 is 16 residues. This chain's CDR3 is CASSFATGGLSTEAFF. The CDR3 DNA reads TGTGCCAGCAGCTTCGCGACAGGGGGTTTGAGCACTGAAGCTTTCTTT.

This clonotype was seen repeatedly, ten times or more. The chain uses TRBV28 and TRBJ2-5; tentative D call: TRBD2 (7 bases). This CDR3 spans 16 amino acids. V lost 5 bases, J lost 0 bases, and 16 bases lay in between. The germline V gene encodes CDR1 MDHEN and CDR2 SYDVKM. CDR3 region: CASSPAGDINQETQYF. The CDR3 nucleotides are TGTGCCAGCAGTCCCGCGGGGGACATCAACCAAGAGACCCAGTACTTC.

This clonotype has at least ten counts. The V gene is TRBV28, the J gene TRBJ1-2; maybe TRBD1 (6 bases). The CDR3 has 13 residues. Germline loops: CDR1 MDHEN, CDR2 SYDVKM. V was trimmed by 5 bases and J by 4 bases, leaving 11 bases between them. CDR3 coding DNA: TGTGCCAGCAGTCCCATCAGGGGCTATGGCTACACCTTC. Encoded protein: CASSPIRGYGYTF.